What follows describes a single T cell receptor (beta chain). The record originates from a study of blood T cell repertoires in COVID-19. Whole-study context: Material from acute and convalescent COVID-19 was sourced from the United States, Italy and Spain.

Assay: immunoSEQ multiplex PCR; the TCRdb copy retains only in-frame clones and omits some. The profile covers approximately 130,000 clones, with more than 80% appearing a single time and 4.3% taken by the ten largest. Trimming shortened V by 4 bases and J by 7 bases, and 17 bases separated the two germline ends. The CDR3 length is 15 residues. CDR1 SGDLS and CDR2 YYNGEE come from the germline V gene. The chain uses TRBV9 and TRBJ2-2; no firm D call. The receptor was isolated from a human donor in a cohort sampled during active COVID-19. Material for sequencing was peripheral blood. CDR3 in DNA: TGTGCCAGCAGCTTTGAGGCCGATATTGGCGGGGAGCTGTTTTTT. Its translation: CASSFEADIGGELFF.